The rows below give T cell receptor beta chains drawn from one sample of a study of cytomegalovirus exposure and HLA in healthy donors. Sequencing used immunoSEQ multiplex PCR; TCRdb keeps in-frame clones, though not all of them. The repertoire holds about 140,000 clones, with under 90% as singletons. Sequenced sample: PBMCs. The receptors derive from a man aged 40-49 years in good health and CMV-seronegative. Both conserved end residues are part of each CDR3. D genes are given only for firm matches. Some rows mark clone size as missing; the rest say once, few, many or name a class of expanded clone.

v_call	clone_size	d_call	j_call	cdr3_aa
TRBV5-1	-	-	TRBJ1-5	CASSLIGGPQPQHF
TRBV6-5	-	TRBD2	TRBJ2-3	CASRAGGFTDTQYF
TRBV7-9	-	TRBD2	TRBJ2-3	CASSSPQRGGTDTQYF
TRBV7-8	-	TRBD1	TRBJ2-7	CASSFPDRGLSYEQYF
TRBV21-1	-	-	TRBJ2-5	CASSTKGLAGGRAQETQYF
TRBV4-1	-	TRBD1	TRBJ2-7	CASSQADRSNEQYF
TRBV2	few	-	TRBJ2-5	CASSEAHGGFPSQETQYF
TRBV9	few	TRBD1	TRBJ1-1	CASSVGRGQGRDTEAFF
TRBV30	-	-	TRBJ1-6	CAWSVRGSSNSPLHF
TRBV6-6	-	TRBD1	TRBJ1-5	CASTSTGGSNQPQHF
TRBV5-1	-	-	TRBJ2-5	CASSLGDRPMQETQYF
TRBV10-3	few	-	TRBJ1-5	CAISDPDLIQPQHF
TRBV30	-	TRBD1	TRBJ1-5	CAWRVGQGNQPQHF
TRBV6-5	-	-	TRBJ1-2	CATTAGGYGYTF
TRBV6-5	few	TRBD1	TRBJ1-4	CASSRQGFGEKLFF
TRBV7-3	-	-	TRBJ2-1	CASSSGEGQFF
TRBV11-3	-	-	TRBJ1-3	CASSLSAGPSGNTIYF
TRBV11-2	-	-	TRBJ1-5	CASSLGTVQPQHF
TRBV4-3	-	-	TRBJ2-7	CASSQLPSYEQYF
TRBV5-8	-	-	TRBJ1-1	CASSLAQNTEAFF
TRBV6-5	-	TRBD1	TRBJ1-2	CASTMGQGGWGGYTF
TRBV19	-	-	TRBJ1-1	CASSIQGTKNTEAFF